This T cell receptor beta chain was observed in a study of read filtering for tumor transcriptome and immune sequencing. Background on the study: TCR-mapped reads were about 4 to 10.27 million with IR-seq versus about 85 to 1,300 with RNA-seq.

There are many counts of this clonotype. At the time of active disease, bone marrow was collected from every patient. The library was built from roughly 400 ng RNA with molecular barcoded adaptors for alpha/delta and beta/gamma chains. From the reads, TCRdb called clonotypes with MiXCR, one entry per CDR3 protein. This sample has around 40,000 distinct CDR3 sequences, with about 12% found just once. Sequenced: a population of CD138-negative cells sorted from bone marrow. The clonotype originates from a donor aged 40 or over with multiple myeloma.

The CDR3 sequence: CARPGTGGFEQYF. DNA for the CDR3: TGTGCCAGACCAGGGACAGGGGGCTTCGAGCAGTACTTC. The chain recombines TRBV11-2 with TRBJ2-7; TRBD1 agrees at 12 bases. Losses at the gene ends were 9 bases for V and 6 bases for J; bases not matched to a gene: 6. The CDR3 sequence is 13 residues long. Germline V lookup: CDR1 SGHAT, CDR2 FQNNGV.